Below, 9 T cell receptor beta chains from the same sample are listed, as sequenced in a study of OX40 agonist ivuxolimab in advanced cancers. The library was obtained by the immunoSEQ multiplex PCR assay. The immuneACCESS repertoire file appears here via TCRdb, limited to in-frame rearrangements. These files lack a portion of the clones; in checked studies, under half of the deficit traces to unresolved V genes, and the cause of the others is not known. The sample profile shows 39,000 or so clones; 89% of them were found once. The biggest ten clones account for under 0.65% of the sample. The sample in question was CD4+ or CD8+ T cells sorted from blood, obtained in a trial of the OX40 agonist ivuxolimab. These receptors all come from an adult with an advanced solid tumor such as melanoma, head and neck, liver or kidney cancer.

The chain recombines TRBV7-2 with TRBJ2-3, with D hard to call. Germline V gene lookup returns CDR1 SGHTA and CDR2 FQGNSA. The V end lost 5 bases, the J end lost 5 bases, and 11 bases lay between the germline ends. This CDR3 spans 13 amino acids. CDR3 DNA: TGTGCCAGCAGCGATGTTTCACAAGATACGCAGTATTTT. Translated, it gives CASSDVSQDTQYF.

The V gene is TRBV10-3, the J gene TRBJ2-3; D remains unclear. Trimming took 8 bases from V and 6 from J, leaving 9 bases between them. The length of the CDR3 is 11 residues. The germline V gene has CDR1 ENHRY and CDR2 SYGVKD. The CDR3 region has the DNA TGTGCCATCGGTTTACTGGATACGCAGTATTTT. This codes for CAIGLLDTQYF.

The chain uses TRBV29-1 and TRBJ1-1; D is undetermined. Germline values: CDR1 SQVTM, CDR2 ANQGSEA. The CDR3 totals 13 residues. V lost 0 bases and J lost 2, with 7 bases in between. CDR3 residues: CSVEDVRNTEAFF. The CDR3 nucleotides read TGCAGCGTTGAAGATGTCCGAAACACTGAAGCTTTCTTT.

The genes are TRBV11-1 and TRBJ2-4, with a possible D match to TRBD2 (5 bases). Germline V gene sequence: CDR1 SGHAT, CDR2 FQDESV (reference sequence). Trimming took off 5 bases at V and 7 bases at J, with 18 bases between the two ends. The length of the CDR3 is 15 residues. This chain's CDR3 is CASSDPALSGNIQYF. CDR3 bases: TGTGCCAGCAGCGACCCGGCCCTTTCGGGGAACATTCAGTACTTC.

The gene calls are TRBV4-1 and TRBJ1-4, with TRBD1 as a possible D gene (5 bases). The CDR3 extends over 14 amino acids. The V and J ends lost 4 bases and 8 bases respectively, with 14 bases between them. Germline CDR1 is MGHRA and CDR2 is YSYEKL. The DNA of the CDR3 is TGCGCCAGCAGCCGCAGGGAGTCCAGAGAAAAACTGTTTTTT. It is translated as CASSRRESREKLFF.

This clone was counted a single time. The CDR3 here is CASSQGHTNGVYGYTF. CDR3 sequence (DNA): TGCGCCAGCAGCCAAGGTCACACCAATGGGGTTTATGGCTACACCTTC. The gene calls are TRBV4-3 and TRBJ1-2, with D unresolved. This CDR3 spans 16 amino acids. The germline V gene encodes CDR1 LGHNA and CDR2 YSLEER. V gave up 1 base and J gave up 5 bases, with 17 bases separating them.

The gene calls are TRBV29-1 and TRBJ1-2; no clear D gene. Germline CDR1 SQVTM, CDR2 ANQGSEA. There are 13 residues in the CDR3. Trimming stripped 2 bases from V and 4 bases from J, with 11 bases between. The CDR3 region is CSVERGGFYGYTF. The CDR3 DNA reads TGCAGCGTTGAACGGGGAGGCTTCTATGGCTACACCTTC.

As concerns this clone: This CDR3 is also generated by other DNA sequences in the sample. The rearrangement links TRBV5-6 to TRBJ1-2, with D perhaps TRBD1 (6 bases). This CDR3 contains 11 residues. Germline lookup yields CDR1 SGHDT and CDR2 YYEEEE. Trimming shortened V by 3 bases and J by 8 bases, and 8 bases separated the two germline ends. As DNA, the CDR3 is TGTGCCAGCAGCTGGACAGACGGCTACACCTTC. Translating gives CASSWTDGYTF. The variable domain in full, completed from reference TRBV5-6 and TRBJ1-2, reads DAGVTQSPTHLIKTRGQQVTLRCSPKSGHDTVSWYQQALGQGPQFIFQYYEEEERQRGNFPDRFSGHQFPNYSSELNVNALLLGDSALYLCASSWTDGYTFGSGTRLTVV.

This clone was observed a single time. V gene TRBV5-6 combines with J gene TRBJ1-6; D ambiguous. The CDR3 runs 15 residues. The V end was cut by 3 bases, the J end by 4 bases, with 11 bases between. Germline loops: CDR1 SGHDT, CDR2 YYEEEE. The CDR3 nucleotides are TGTGCCAGCAGCTCCGAGCCGGGATATAATTCACCCCTCCACTTT. It specifies CASSSEPGYNSPLHF.